This record looks at one T cell receptor beta chain sequence and its context. The antigen remains unidentified. The CDR3 runs 16 residues. The V segment lost 2 bases and the J segment 2 bases; nucleotides outside the gene matches: 6. Germline values: CDR1 LGHNA, CDR2 YSLEER. Exposure to brentuximab vedotin varied, and each patient had relapsed following autologous stem cell transplantation. The study recorded best responses of complete response, partial response or progressive disease. The repertoire was sequenced with immunoSEQ multiplex PCR; TCRdb's copy has only in-frame clones and lacks some. There are approximately 100,000 clones in the sample; 80% to 90% occur only once, and around 6.6% lies in the top ten. This sample stems from a study of PD-1 blockade in classical Hodgkin lymphoma. Findings of the study overall: As was reported, newly diagnosed patients showed lower baseline TCR diversity than healthy donors did.

The TCR comes from a human donor with classical Hodgkin lymphoma. The chain joins TRBV4-3 to TRBJ2-3, with 8 bases identical to TRBD1. The input for sequencing was peripheral blood mononuclear cells (PBMCs), taken before the second cycle of nivolumab. The CDR3 DNA follows: TGCGCCAGCAGCCAAACGACAGGGGTCCTCACAGATACGCAGTATTTT. Protein product: CASSQTTGVLTDTQYF.